This T cell receptor beta chain was retrieved from a study of T cells after posttransplantation cyclophosphamide (dated by TCRdb to 2016 to 2018). About the full investigation: Using TRB sequencing, the study followed how the T cell repertoire rebuilt after myeloablative bone marrow transplantation with posttransplantation cyclophosphamide given as GVHD prophylaxis. TRB sequencing was also done on up to 3 additional blood samples from 2 to 5.2 years after transplant in 3 patients, and on pretransplant blood from a handful of patients. Blood from every one of the approximately 33 PTCy patients who had 1-year posttransplant specimens underwent TRB sequencing. Because TRA and TRB clonality were tightly correlated in roughly 10 samples, subsequent TCR analyses were focused on TRB only. Samples from around 40 PTCy-treated patients and under 20 related bone marrow donors of those patients were subjected to antigen receptor sequencing. Public TRB sequences were checked against a database of over 3,000 sequences associated with responses to pathogens, tumor antigens, self-antigens and alloantigens.

Genomic DNA was the input for TRB sequencing, which was run either with the immunoSEQ assay at survey resolution or with the hsTCRB kit. Regarding the original processing steps: The immunoSEQ software handled the initial read processing, while the LymphoSeq R package was used for the repertoire analyses. Clonality was computed as 1 minus normalized Shannon entropy, and a Gini coefficient was also calculated for each TRB dataset. Phenotypes of unsorted samples were inferred by mapping TRB sequences from sorted subsets of the recipient or donor onto the same recipient's unsorted samples. This is the immuneACCESS table as TCRdb keeps it, with only in-frame sequences that have V and J called. A part of the clones is gone; compared with another copy, unresolved V genes explain less than half, and the rest is unexplained. From that table come the V and J calls and clone size; the DNA was used to work out D and trimming. The sample table lists about 5,000 clones, 82% of them with a count of one. The top ten hold approximately 3% of the sample.

The treatment or condition label of this sample denotes: high-dose cyclophosphamide on days +3 and +4 as single-agent GVHD prophylaxis. Patients in the PTCy group got busulfan and fludarabine conditioning, a marrow graft from a related or unrelated donor, and cyclophosphamide on days +3 and +4. The PTCy-treated patients were enrolled in a prospective multi-institutional clinical trial. Mononuclear cells from peripheral blood and bone marrow were separated by Ficoll-Hypaque density centrifugation and then cryopreserved. CD4+ and CD8+ T cells, including naive and memory subsets, were sorted by FACS using a FACSAria II. The CDR3 measures 16 amino acids from cysteine to phenylalanine. Kept here is only the CDR3 DNA, which spans 48 bases and is read in frame from base 1. The junction shows trimming of 2 bases on V and 4 bases on J, plus 17 bases between the germline ends. The germline V gene encodes CDR1 KGHSH and CDR2 LQKENI.

Study-level results and caveats: Donor-recipient similarity was low at 1-2 months but increased during the first year, and donor CD8+ memory clones often dominated later blood repertoires. The TRB repertoires of T cells infiltrating skin or GI tract showed only limited overlap with the TRB repertoires of T cells in blood. Across approximately 41 patients, TRB clonality was highly associated with recipient CMV seropositivity and CMV reactivation, and PTCy diversity was similar to diversity in CNI/methotrexate controls.

Concerning this clone itself: Its antigen target is currently unknown. Base qualities are not recorded, but no much larger clone differs from it by a single base.

The chain joins TRBV18 to TRBJ2-5, with TRBD2 perhaps the D gene, on 5 matching bases. The origin of this receptor is a male patient aged 50 to 60 who received an allogeneic stem cell transplant from a related donor and was CMV-positive. Following transplantation, part of the T cell population may be supplied by the graft donor rather than the patient. This specimen was CD4+ T cells sorted from blood, taken approximately 380 days after allogeneic stem cell transplant with posttransplant cyclophosphamide. The CDR3 protein: CASSPKRVEGTETQYF. The bases are TGTGCCAGCTCACCAAAGAGGGTTGAAGGAACAGAGACCCAGTACTTC.